This TCR beta chain was sequenced for a study of OX40 agonist ivuxolimab in advanced cancers. In the study overall: One patient with hepatocellular carcinoma and two with cutaneous melanoma, three in all, had partial responses.

There are 14 residues in the CDR3. Per the germline V gene, CDR1 is MGHRA and CDR2 is YSYEKL. Trimming cost V 4 bases and J 7 bases, with 16 bases left between them. Libraries were prepared by immunoSEQ multiplex PCR; TCRdb keeps only in-frame clonotypes and omits some of them. The sample carries 78,000 or so clones, roughly 90% recorded once. This clone was detected a few times. The sequencing here drew on CD4+ or CD8+ T cells sorted from blood, taken in a trial of the OX40 agonist ivuxolimab. The J gene is TRBJ1-2, the V gene TRBV4-1; no firm D call. The TCR was taken from an adult with an advanced solid tumor such as melanoma, head and neck, liver or kidney cancer. This CDR3 is CASSLPGGTGGYTF. CDR3 DNA: TGCGCCAGCAGCCTCCCCGGCGGAACGGGTGGCTACACCTTC.